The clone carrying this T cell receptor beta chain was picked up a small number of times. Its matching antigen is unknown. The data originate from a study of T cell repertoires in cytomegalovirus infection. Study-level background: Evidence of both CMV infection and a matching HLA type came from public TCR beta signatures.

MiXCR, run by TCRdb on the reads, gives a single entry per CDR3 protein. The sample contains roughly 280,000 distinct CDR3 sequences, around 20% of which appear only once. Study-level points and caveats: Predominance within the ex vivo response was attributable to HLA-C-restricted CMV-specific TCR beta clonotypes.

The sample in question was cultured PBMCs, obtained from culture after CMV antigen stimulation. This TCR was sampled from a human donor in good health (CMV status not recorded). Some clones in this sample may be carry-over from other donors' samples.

DNA for the CDR3: TGTGCCAGCAGTATAACAGGGGAGCCCAACGTCCTGACTTTC. This encodes CASSITGEPNVLTF. This chain joins TRBV9 and TRBJ2-6, with 7 nucleotides matching TRBD1. The CDR3 runs to 14 residues. Germline V lookup: CDR1 SGDLS, CDR2 YYNGEE. The V gene end was trimmed by 5 bases and the J gene end by 8 bases; junction bases not matched to a gene: 7.